Shown below are 6 T cell receptor beta chains from a single sample sequenced in a study of blood T cell repertoires in COVID-19. Sequenced by immunoSEQ multiplex PCR; TCRdb stores in-frame clones only, minus some. The sample carries more than 80,000 clones, about 80% recorded once. Sequenced material: peripheral blood. Source of these receptors: a woman in her sixties or seventies with acute or convalescent COVID-19.

At least ten counts were recorded for this clone. The chain joins TRBV7-2 to TRBJ1-1; D is possibly TRBD1 (5 bases). The germline V gene encodes CDR1 SGHTA and CDR2 FQGNSA. This CDR3 contains 14 residues. V lost 2 bases and J lost 3, with 10 bases in between. CDR3 sequence: CASSLRGRDTEAFF. CDR3 sequence (DNA): TGTGCCAGCAGCTTAAGGGGCCGAGACACTGAAGCTTTCTTT.

The rearrangement uses TRBV10-2 and TRBJ1-3; no reliable D call. CDR3 length: 14 amino acids. V shed 6 bases and J shed 0 bases, with 9 bases lying between them. The germline gives CDR1 WSHSY, CDR2 SAAADI. DNA of the CDR3: TGCGCCAGCAGAGGACGGGACTCTGGAAACACCATATATTTT. Translated: CASRGRDSGNTIYF.

The chain uses TRBV7-9 and TRBJ1-2; the D gene is possibly TRBD1 (5 bases). Trimming left V 1 base short and J 8 bases short, with 14 bases between. This CDR3 contains 14 residues. The germline V gene encodes CDR1 SEHNR and CDR2 FQNEAQ (reference sequence). CDR3 coding DNA: TGTGCCAGCAGCTTAGATAGGGGTTCTGACGGCTACACCTTC. It encodes CASSLDRGSDGYTF.

J is TRBJ2-1 and V is TRBV23-1, with 12 bases lining up with TRBD2. TRBV23-1 is an ORF, with its function uncertain. V gave up 6 bases and J gave up 6 bases; unmatched junction bases: 3. There are 14 residues in the CDR3. Written as DNA, the CDR3 is TGCGCCAGCAGGGGGACTAGCGGGTTCAATGAGCAGTTCTTC. This translates into CASRGTSGFNEQFF.

The V gene is TRBV3-1 (or the pseudogene TRBV3-2), the J gene TRBJ2-7; TRBD2 matches 11 bases. Trimming at V came to 1 base and at J to 2 bases, leaving 1 base not matched to a gene. The CDR3 length is 15 residues. The germline V gene has CDR1 LGHDT and CDR2 YNNKEL (reference sequence). The CDR3 here is CASSQVSGGAYEQYF. In nucleotides, the CDR3 is TGTGCCAGCAGCCAAGTTAGCGGGGGGGCCTACGAGCAGTACTTC.

The rearrangement links TRBV15 to TRBJ2-3; TRBD2 might be the D (5 bases). V was pared by 1 base and J by 3 bases, with 20 bases between. Germline CDR1 LNHNV, CDR2 YYDKDF (reference sequence). CDR3 length equals 18 residues. In DNA, the CDR3 is TGTGCCACCAGCAGAGTAATTGATAGCGTCTTAAGGACAGATACGCAGTATTTT. Its translation: CATSRVIDSVLRTDTQYF.